These 16 T cell receptor beta chains were all obtained from the same sample, sequenced in a study of blood T cell repertoires in COVID-19 (dated by TCRdb to about 2020). Library creation used the immunoSEQ multiplex PCR assay. TCRdb stores this immuneACCESS table with in-frame sequences only. Part of the clones is absent; in the studies checked, under half of the shortfall reflects unresolved V genes, and no reason is known for the rest. The sample table holds roughly 380,000 clones, of which about 90% were seen once. Jointly, the top ten make up 1.3% of the sample. Input material: PBMCs or T cells enriched from blood (not recorded which). Every receptor here comes from a man between 25 and 39 years old who had recovered from COVID-19.

This chain uses TRBV19 with TRBJ2-1; 9 bases fit TRBD2. CDR1 is LNHDA, CDR2 SQIVND, per germline (reference sequence). The ends lost 3 bases at V and 6 bases at J; junction bases unmatched: 6. The CDR3 sequence is 15 residues long. CDR3 bases: TGTGCCAGTAGTATTCCGGGACTAGCACTCAATGAGCAGTTCTTC. This gives the protein CASSIPGLALNEQFF.

This chain connects TRBV4-2 to TRBJ2-7; 12 bases are shared with TRBD1. V shed 3 bases and J 4 bases; nucleotides not matched to a gene: 4. The CDR3 length is 15 residues. CDR1 is LGHNA, CDR2 YNFKEQ, per germline. CDR3 sequence (DNA): TGTGCCAGCAGCCAGGGACAGGGGGCTGTGTACGAGCAGTACTTC. Its protein is CASSQGQGAVYEQYF.

The chain has TRBV14 and TRBJ1-2, with no clear D. The V end was cut by 1 base, the J end by 4 bases, with 16 bases between. The CDR3 is 16 amino acids. CDR1 is SGHDN and CDR2 is FVKESK in the germline V gene. The CDR3 here is CASSQVVGAGSYGYTF. DNA of the CDR3: TGTGCCAGCAGCCAAGTTGTCGGCGCCGGGAGCTATGGCTACACCTTC. Together with reference TRBV14 and TRBJ1-2, the CDR3 gives the full variable domain: EAGVTQFPSHSVIEKGQTVTLRCDPISGHDNLYWYRRVMGKEIKFLLHFVKESKQDESGMPNNRFLAERTGGTYSTLKVQPAELEDSGVYFCASSQVVGAGSYGYTFGSGTRLTVV.

This chain joins TRBV25-1 and TRBJ1-6; no reliable D call. In germline, CDR1 is MGHDK, CDR2 SYGVNS. The CDR3 is made up of 16 amino acids. The V end lost 6 bases, the J end lost 9 bases, and 21 bases lay between the germline ends. The chain's CDR3 is CASRAPRPIFGSPLHF. CDR3 DNA sequence: TGTGCCAGCAGAGCCCCGAGGCCCATATTTGGTTCACCCCTCCACTTT.

This clone has only one observation. The V call is TRBV9, the J call TRBJ2-1; TRBD2 matches at 14 bases. The V gene end was trimmed by 4 bases and the J gene end by 8 bases; junction bases not matched to a gene: 17. The germline gives CDR1 SGDLS, CDR2 YYNGEE. This CDR3 comprises 19 residues. CDR3 DNA: TGTGCCAGCAGCCCCACAAGGACTAGCGGGGGGCAAGGTAGGGATGAGCAGTTCTTC. Its translation is CASSPTRTSGGQGRDEQFF.

The rearrangement links TRBV27 to TRBJ2-2; perhaps TRBD2 as D (7 bases). The CDR3 is 15 residues long. The V and J ends lost 7 bases and 0 bases respectively, with 12 bases between them. Germline assignment: CDR1 MNHEY and CDR2 SMNVEV (reference sequence). The CDR3 DNA follows: TGTGCCAGCACCGGAGGGGGGGCGAACACCGGGGAGCTGTTTTTT. Translation gives CASTGGGANTGELFF.

V is TRBV19 and J is TRBJ1-2; 8 bases are shared with TRBD1. This CDR3 is 14 amino acids long. The V gene end was trimmed by 1 base and the J gene end by 7 bases; junction bases not matched to a gene: 5. Germline loops: CDR1 LNHDA, CDR2 SQIVND (reference sequence). CDR3 nucleotides: TGTGCCAGTAGTATAGGACAGGGGATAAGTGGCTACACCTTC. Translation: CASSIGQGISGYTF.

This clone appeared once. This chain connects TRBV25-1 to TRBJ1-1, with D uncertain. Germline V gives CDR1 MGHDK, CDR2 SYGVNS. Between the trimmed V and J ends, which lost 3 bases and 5 bases, there was a span of 10 bases. The CDR3 is 13 residues long. In DNA, the CDR3 is TGTGCCAGCAGTGATTGGCGAGGGACTGAAGCTTTCTTT. Translating it yields CASSDWRGTEAFF.

The chain employs TRBV20-1 and TRBJ1-6; no reliable D call. The CDR3 extends over 15 amino acids. The germline V gene encodes CDR1 DFQATT and CDR2 SNEGSKA (reference sequence). With 3 bases removed from V and 4 bases from J, the gap between germline ends came to 13 bases. The DNA for the CDR3 is TGCAGTGCTAGTAACAGCCGGCAGTATAATTCACCCCTCCACTTT. Amino acids: CSASNSRQYNSPLHF.

The chain joins TRBV19 to TRBJ2-7, with 9 nucleotides matching TRBD2. Germline loops: CDR1 LNHDA, CDR2 SQIVND (reference sequence). The CDR3 has 13 residues. The V segment lost 5 bases and the J segment 3 bases; nucleotides outside the gene matches: 2. Here the CDR3 reads CASSPTSGYEQYF. In nucleotides, the CDR3 is TGTGCCAGTAGTCCGACTAGCGGCTACGAGCAGTACTTC.

This clone has only one observation. The chain employs TRBV3-1 (or the pseudogene TRBV3-2) and TRBJ2-7; 9 positions agree with TRBD1. With V trimmed by 2 bases and J by 4 bases, 6 bases remained unmatched. CDR1 LGHDT and CDR2 YNNKEL come from the germline V gene (reference sequence). The CDR3 runs to 15 residues. In DNA, the CDR3 is TGTGCCAGCAGCCAAAGTCCCGGGACAGGGTACGAGCAGTACTTC. This sequence encodes CASSQSPGTGYEQYF.

Notes on this clone: The sample has other DNA sequences that encode this CDR3 too. The J gene is TRBJ2-5, the V gene TRBV19; D is perhaps TRBD2 (6 bases). This CDR3 is built from 12 residues. Germline V gives CDR1 LNHDA, CDR2 SQIVND (reference sequence). Trimming shortened V by 3 bases and J by 4 bases, and 6 bases separated the two germline ends. This CDR3 reads CASSIGGETQYF. Here the CDR3 DNA reads TGTGCCAGTAGTATCGGGGGAGAGACCCAGTACTTC.

The V call is TRBV4-2, the J call TRBJ1-4, with 8 bases fitting TRBD1. The germline V gene encodes CDR1 LGHNA and CDR2 YNFKEQ. Trimming removed 0 bases from V and 6 bases from J; junction bases left unmatched: 15. CDR3 length equals 19 residues. CDR3 sequence reads: CASSQDQGAFGLWDEKLFF. CDR3 DNA sequence: TGTGCCAGCAGCCAAGACCAGGGGGCGTTCGGTTTGTGGGATGAAAAACTGTTTTTT.

The gene calls are TRBV19 and TRBJ1-2, with D unclear. This CDR3 contains 17 residues. Trimming took 7 bases from V and 1 from J, leaving 22 bases between them. Germline assignment: CDR1 LNHDA and CDR2 SQIVND (reference sequence). CDR3 sequence reads: CASNNEFQPGYNYGYTF. CDR3 sequence (DNA): TGTGCCAGTAACAACGAATTCCAGCCGGGTTATAACTATGGCTACACCTTC.

This clone appeared once. V and J are TRBV29-1 and TRBJ2-5, with 7 bases matching TRBD2. This CDR3 comprises 12 residues. V lost 2 bases, J lost 5 bases, and 2 bases stayed unmatched. In germline, CDR1 is SQVTM, CDR2 ANQGSEA. This chain's CDR3 is CSVEQGGETQYF. The CDR3 DNA sequence: TGCAGCGTTGAACAGGGAGGGGAGACCCAGTACTTC.

In its sample, this clone was seen once. This sequence joins TRBV9 and TRBJ2-4; 8 positions agree with TRBD2. Germline V gene lookup returns CDR1 SGDLS and CDR2 YYNGEE. The CDR3 covers 13 residues. The V segment lost 3 bases and the J segment 9 bases; nucleotides outside the gene matches: 5. The CDR3 region is CASSGGGPPIQYF. The CDR3 coding sequence is TGTGCCAGCAGCGGCGGGGGGCCCCCCATTCAGTACTTC.